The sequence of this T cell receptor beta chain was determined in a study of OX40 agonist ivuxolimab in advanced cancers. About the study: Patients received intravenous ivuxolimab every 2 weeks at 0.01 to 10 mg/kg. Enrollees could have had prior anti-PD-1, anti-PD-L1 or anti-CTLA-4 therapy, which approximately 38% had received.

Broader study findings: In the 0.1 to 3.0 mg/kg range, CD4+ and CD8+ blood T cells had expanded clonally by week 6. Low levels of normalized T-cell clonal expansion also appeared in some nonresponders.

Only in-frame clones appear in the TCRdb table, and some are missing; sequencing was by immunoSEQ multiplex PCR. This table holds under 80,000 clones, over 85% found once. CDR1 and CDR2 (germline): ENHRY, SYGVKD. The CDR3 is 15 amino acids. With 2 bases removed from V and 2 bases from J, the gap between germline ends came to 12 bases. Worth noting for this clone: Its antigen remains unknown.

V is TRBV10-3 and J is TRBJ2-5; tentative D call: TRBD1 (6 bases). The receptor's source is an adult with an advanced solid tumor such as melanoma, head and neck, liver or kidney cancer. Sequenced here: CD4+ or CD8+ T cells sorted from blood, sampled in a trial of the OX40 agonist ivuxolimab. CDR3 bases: TGTGCCATCAGTGAGGGCAGGGGTCCACAAGAGACCCAGTACTTC. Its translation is CAISEGRGPQETQYF.